This passage covers 20 T cell receptor beta chains from one sample sequenced in a study of T cell repertoires in cytomegalovirus infection. These TCRs are of unknown antigen specificity. TCRdb called the reads again in MiXCR, with one record for every CDR3 protein. The sample lists roughly 920,000 distinct CDR3 sequences, less than 40% occurring once. The sequenced sample was cultured CD8+ T cells from PBMCs, obtained from culture after CMV antigen stimulation. Receptor source: a human donor in good health (CMV status not recorded). Some clones in this sample may be carry-over from other donors' samples.

The chain uses TRBV12-3 or TRBV12-4 and TRBJ2-3; TRBD1 is a possible D gene (5 bases). This CDR3 is 16 amino acids long. V lost 3 bases to trimming and J lost 2 bases, with 15 bases between them. DNA of the CDR3: TGTGCCAGCAGTTTGGGGCCAAAGCCTCACACAGATACGCAGTATTTT. This codes for CASSLGPKPHTDTQYF.

The V and J genes are TRBV19 and TRBJ2-7; the D gene could be TRBD1 or TRBD2 (5 bases each). The CDR3 length is 14 residues. Looked up from germline, CDR1 is LNHDA and CDR2 is SQIVND (reference sequence). V was clipped by 2 bases and J by 2 bases, with 10 bases between them. The CDR3 nucleotides read TGTGCCAGTAGTATACAGGGACGGCCCTACGAGCAGTACTTC. Translation gives CASSIQGRPYEQYF.

The CDR3 sequence is CASHQGVNTEAFF. Written as DNA, the CDR3 is TGTGCCTCGCACCAGGGGGTGAACACTGAAGCTTTCTTT. The chain joins TRBV10-3 to TRBJ1-1; 7 bases match TRBD1. Trimming at V came to 11 bases and at J to 0 bases, leaving 6 bases not matched to a gene. Germline loops: CDR1 ENHRY, CDR2 SYGVKD. This CDR3 is 13 amino acids long.

This clonotype was recorded a few times. V is TRBV12-5 and J is TRBJ2-5, with D tentatively TRBD2 (5 bases). The ends were cut back, 2 bases at V and 4 bases at J, with 11 bases in the middle. Germline loops: CDR1 LGHNT, CDR2 FRNRAP. The CDR3 spans 14 residues. The DNA of the CDR3 is TGTGCTAGTGGTTTGTACGCGGACTTAGAGACCCAGTACTTC. Its translation: CASGLYADLETQYF.

This clonotype has at least ten counts. CDR3 DNA: TGTGCCAGCAGCTCCCTAGGGGGGCGAGACTTAGGAAACACCATATATTTT. Its translation is CASSSLGGRDLGNTIYF. The chain employs TRBV7-8 and TRBJ1-3; possible D gene TRBD1, 6 bases. Per the germline V gene, CDR1 is SGHVS and CDR2 is FQNEAQ. V shed 4 bases and J shed 4 bases, with 20 bases lying between them. This CDR3 spans 17 amino acids.

Here the CDR3 reads CSAPLGAHQPQHF. CDR3 DNA: TGCAGTGCTCCACTAGGGGCTCATCAGCCCCAGCATTTT. This chain uses TRBV20-1 with TRBJ1-5; possibly TRBD1 for D (5 bases). CDR1 is DFQATT and CDR2 is SNEGSKA in the germline V gene (reference sequence). Trimming left V 5 bases short and J 5 bases short, with 13 bases between. The CDR3 is 13 amino acids.

The J gene is TRBJ1-6, the V gene TRBV20-1, with a possible D match to TRBD1 (5 bases). This CDR3 contains 17 residues. CDR1 is DFQATT and CDR2 is SNEGSKA in the germline V gene (reference sequence). V shed 4 bases and J shed 3 bases, with 19 bases lying between them. Written as DNA, the CDR3 is TGCAGTGCTACCGTCCGGGGGGTGGGCCTCTATAATTCACCCCTCCACTTT. This translates into CSATVRGVGLYNSPLHF.

This clonotype was seen at least ten times. The chain uses TRBV4-1 and TRBJ1-1; D gene unclear. The CDR3 contains 11 residues. V lost 3 bases and J lost 3, with 2 bases in between. CDR1 is MGHRA and CDR2 is YSYEKL in the germline V gene. The CDR3 region is CASSQDTEAFF. In nucleotides, the CDR3 is TGCGCCAGCAGCCAGGACACTGAAGCTTTCTTT.

This clonotype was observed a few times. This rearrangement joins TRBV7-9 to TRBJ2-7; 7 nucleotides match TRBD1. This CDR3 has 12 amino acids. Germline CDR1 and CDR2: SEHNR and FQNEAQ (reference sequence). Trimming removed 6 bases from V and 6 bases from J; junction bases left unmatched: 5. The CDR3 reads CASSSTGAEQYF. The DNA for the CDR3 is TGTGCCAGCAGTTCTACAGGGGCCGAGCAGTACTTC.

This clonotype was seen a handful of times. This sequence joins TRBV6-4 and TRBJ2-1; perhaps TRBD2 as D (6 bases). Trimming took 0 bases from V and 7 from J, leaving 7 bases between them. CDR1 MRHNA and CDR2 SNTAGT come from the germline V gene. The CDR3 totals 13 residues. CDR3 region: CASSDSGTNEQFF. CDR3 nucleotides: TGTGCCAGCAGTGACTCGGGGACTAATGAGCAGTTCTTC.

CDR3 region: CASSLEPGGLTMGEQFF. The CDR3 bases are TGCGCCAGCAGCTTGGAGCCAGGGGGTCTAACGATGGGTGAGCAGTTCTTC. The chain combines TRBV5-1 with TRBJ2-1, with 7 bases that match TRBD1. J was trimmed by 9 bases and V by 0 bases; bases with no gene match: 15. The CDR3 has 17 amino acids. Germline-derived CDR1 and CDR2 are SGHRS and YFSETQ. Combining the CDR3 with reference TRBV5-1 and TRBJ2-1 gives the whole variable domain KAGVTQTPRYLIKTRGQQVTLSCSPISGHRSVSWYQQTPGQGLQFLFEYFSETQRNKGNFPGRFSGRQFSNSRSEMNVSTLELGDSALYLCASSLEPGGLTMGEQFFGPGTRLTVL.

This rearrangement joins TRBV19 to TRBJ1-4; 10 positions agree with TRBD1. From germline, CDR1 is LNHDA and CDR2 SQIVND (reference sequence). CDR3 length equals 17 residues. V shed 5 bases, J shed 2 bases, and the junction held 8 bases outside the gene matches. The CDR3, as DNA: TGTGCCAGTAGTCCTCGGGACAGGGGTGATACTAATGAAAAACTGTTTTTT. It yields the protein CASSPRDRGDTNEKLFF.

This clonotype appeared a few times. V gene TRBV5-4 combines with J gene TRBJ1-1, with no clear D. Trimming removed 2 bases at V and 0 bases at J, with 11 bases between. Germline V gives CDR1 SGHNT, CDR2 YYREEE (reference sequence). The CDR3 contains 15 residues. Here the CDR3 DNA reads TGTGCCAGCAGCTTAACACCCCACATGAACACTGAAGCTTTCTTT. Its protein product is CASSLTPHMNTEAFF.

The chain couples TRBV7-6 to TRBJ2-5; D may correspond to TRBD1 or TRBD2 (5 bases each). The germline gives CDR1 SGHVS, CDR2 FNYEAQ. CDR3 length equals 15 residues. Between the trimmed V and J ends, which lost 1 base and 4 bases, there was a span of 13 bases. The CDR3 region has the DNA TGTGCCAGCAGCTTAGGCCCTAGTGGGGGAGAGACCCAGTACTTC. Translating gives CASSLGPSGGETQYF.

The chain combines TRBV28 with TRBJ1-1; 7 bases align to TRBD1. The V and J ends lost 1 base and 2 bases, in that order; junction bases with no gene match: 10. Germline values: CDR1 MDHEN, CDR2 SYDVKM. The CDR3 contains 17 residues. The CDR3 DNA reads as TGTGCCAGCAGTTTATTCCGACAGGGTATCCTTAACACTGAAGCTTTCTTT. Encoded protein: CASSLFRQGILNTEAFF. Together with reference TRBV28 and TRBJ1-1, the CDR3 gives the full variable domain: DVKVTQSSRYLVKRTGEKVFLECVQDMDHENMFWYRQDPGLGLRLIYFSYDVKMKEKGDIPEGYSVSREKKERFSLILESASTNQTSMYLCASSLFRQGILNTEAFFGQGTRLTVV.

V usage is TRBV4-1 and J usage is TRBJ1-1; 10 bases align to TRBD1. Per germline, CDR1 MGHRA and CDR2 YSYEKL. With V trimmed by 4 bases and J by 4 bases, 15 bases remained unmatched. The CDR3 totals 18 residues. The CDR3 here is CASSRRPGQGFTSTEAFF. The CDR3 DNA reads TGCGCCAGCAGCCGAAGACCGGGACAGGGGTTCACGAGCACTGAAGCTTTCTTT.

The chain joins TRBV4-1 to TRBJ1-3, with no clear D. Germline assignment: CDR1 MGHRA and CDR2 YSYEKL. V dropped 3 bases and J dropped 7 bases, with 10 bases sitting between them. The CDR3 extends over 13 amino acids. This chain's CDR3 is CASSQNDMNTIYF. The CDR3 region has the DNA TGCGCCAGCAGCCAGAATGACATGAACACCATATATTTT.

There are many counts of this clonotype. The chain joins TRBV7-6 to TRBJ1-2; D ambiguous. The CDR3 extends over 11 amino acids. CDR1 is SGHVS, CDR2 FNYEAQ, per germline. V was shortened by 6 bases and J by 7 bases, with 9 bases between the two germline ends. DNA of the CDR3: TGTGCCAGCAGTTCTGGGAGTGGCTACACCTTC. Translated, it gives CASSSGSGYTF.

This clonotype was picked up one time. The chain uses TRBV7-3 and TRBJ1-2; tentative D call: TRBD1 (5 bases). This CDR3 region has 11 residues. Trimming removed 11 bases from V and 6 bases from J, with 13 bases in between. The germline V gene has CDR1 SGHTA and CDR2 FQGTGA. The CDR3 sequence: CAGGAGNGYTF. For the CDR3, the DNA is TGTGCCGGAGGGGCAGGGAATGGCTACACCTTC.

The chain is built from TRBV12-3 or TRBV12-4 and TRBJ1-2; D call uncertain. CDR3 size: 16 residues. Trimming shortened V by 5 bases and J by 4 bases, and 20 bases separated the two germline ends. For the CDR3, the DNA is TGTGCCAGCAGTCCCTGGGATCCGAGGATCGGCTATGGCTACACCTTC. Protein sequence: CASSPWDPRIGYGYTF.